The next 30 T cell receptor beta chains were all read from a single sample in a study of OX40 agonist ivuxolimab in advanced cancers. The method was immunoSEQ multiplex PCR; TCRdb's version includes in-frame clones alone and lacks a portion of them. Here the sample spans about 17,000 clones, 65% to 80% being singletons. Specimen: CD4+ or CD8+ T cells sorted from blood, collected in a trial of the OX40 agonist ivuxolimab. These receptors all come from an adult with an advanced solid tumor such as melanoma, head and neck, liver or kidney cancer.

The rearrangement links TRBV11-1 to TRBJ2-7; 9 positions agree with TRBD2. CDR3 length: 15 amino acids. The V gene's germline CDR1 is SGHAT and CDR2 FQDESV (reference sequence). V trimming: 1 base; J trimming: 6 bases; junction bases outside the gene matches: 7. As DNA, the CDR3 is TGTGCCAGCAGCTTAGGGGCGGGAGGGCCGCGCGAGCAGTACTTC. Translating it yields CASSLGAGGPREQYF.

This chain uses TRBV7-2 with TRBJ2-1, with 7 bases aligning to TRBD2. Germline lookup yields CDR1 SGHTA and CDR2 FQGNSA. Losses at the gene ends were 2 bases for V and 4 bases for J; bases not matched to a gene: 5. This CDR3 region has 15 residues. The CDR3 DNA reads TGTGCCAGCAGCTTATGGGGGGGTGCATACAATGAGCAGTTCTTC. Its protein is CASSLWGGAYNEQFF.

This clone turned up a few times. The V and J genes are TRBV4-3 and TRBJ2-1, with 12 positions matching TRBD2. The CDR3 has 18 amino acids. J lost 5 bases, V lost 1 base, and 9 bases had no gene match. Germline CDR1 and CDR2: LGHNA and YSLEER. In nucleotides, the CDR3 is TGCGCCAGCAGCCAAGGGACTAGCGGGAACCTCAGGAACAATGAGCAGTTCTTC. This sequence encodes CASSQGTSGNLRNNEQFF.

This clone was detected only a few times. V gene TRBV30 combines with J gene TRBJ2-1; D unresolved. Trimming cost V 5 bases and J 8 bases, with 4 bases left between them. CDR3 length equals 9 residues. The germline gives CDR1 GTSNPN, CDR2 SVGIG (reference sequence). The CDR3 DNA is TGTGCCTGGCCCTATGAGCAGTTCTTC. Residues: CAWPYEQFF. Looking up the rest from reference TRBV30 and TRBJ2-1 gives the full variable domain: SQTIHQWPATLVQPVGSPLSLECTVEGTSNPNLYWYRQAAGRGLQLLFYSVGIGQISSEVPQNLSASRPQDRQFILSSKKLLLSDSGFYLCAWPYEQFFGPGTRLTVL.

By sample share, this clone is medium-sized (0.01 to 0.1%). V and J are TRBV30 and TRBJ1-3; D not resolved. V lost 4 bases and J 0 bases, leaving 4 bases between the germline ends. The V gene's germline CDR1 is GTSNPN and CDR2 SVGIG (reference sequence). There are 12 residues in the CDR3. The chain's CDR3 is CAWKRSGNTIYF. CDR3 DNA sequence: TGTGCCTGGAAACGCTCTGGAAACACCATATATTTT.

The chain couples TRBV27 to TRBJ2-1; 14 bases fit TRBD2. The CDR3 runs 18 residues. CDR1 MNHEY and CDR2 SMNVEV come from the germline V gene (reference sequence). Germline trimming cut 3 bases from V and 5 bases from J; bases unmatched to any gene: 9. CDR3 sequence: CASSFEFGTSGSHNEQFF. As DNA, the CDR3 is TGTGCCAGCAGTTTTGAGTTCGGGACTAGCGGGAGTCACAATGAGCAGTTCTTC.

The rearrangement links TRBV27 to TRBJ2-7; TRBD1 or TRBD2 may be the D gene (5 bases each). Per germline, CDR1 MNHEY and CDR2 SMNVEV (reference sequence). This CDR3 is built from 14 residues. Trimming left V 4 bases short and J 4 bases short, with 14 bases between. The CDR3 nucleotides read TGTGCCAGCAGTTACGGGACGGCTACGTACGAGCAGTACTTC. Translating it yields CASSYGTATYEQYF.

The chain links TRBV4-2 to TRBJ2-1, with 12 bases aligning to TRBD2. The CDR3 loop spans 16 amino acids. The V gene's germline CDR1 is LGHNA and CDR2 YNFKEQ. V was pared by 0 bases and J by 11 bases, with 8 bases of the junction left unmatched. CDR3: CASSQDMTSGSNQQFF. In nucleotides, the CDR3 is TGTGCCAGCAGCCAAGATATGACTAGCGGGAGTAACCAGCAGTTCTTC.

V is TRBV29-1 and J is TRBJ2-7, with D tentatively TRBD2 (6 bases). V shed 3 bases and J shed 4 bases, with 16 bases lying between them. The CDR3 is 14 amino acids. Germline CDR1 and CDR2: SQVTM and ANQGSEA. In nucleotides, the CDR3 is TGCAGCGTTGAGGACGACCTTCGGGGGTACGAGCAGTACTTC. Its protein product is CSVEDDLRGYEQYF.

The chain uses TRBV6-5 and TRBJ1-1, with D uncertain. The germline V and J ends were trimmed by 2 bases and 4 bases, with 8 bases remaining between them. Germline V CDR1 and CDR2: MNHEY, SVGAGI. The CDR3 runs 13 residues. CDR3 sequence (DNA): TGTGCCAGCAGTTACATCGGGGTCACTGAAGCTTTCTTT. Its translation is CASSYIGVTEAFF.

CDR3 nucleotides: TGTGCCAGCAGCTTGATTAAGACAGGGACCACCGGGGAGCTGTTTTTT. Its translation: CASSLIKTGTTGELFF. The chain is built from TRBV5-4 and TRBJ2-2; 7 bases line up with TRBD1. The CDR3 contains 16 residues. With 1 base clipped from V and 4 bases from J, the junction kept 7 bases outside the gene matches. Germline CDR1 SGHNT, CDR2 YYREEE (reference sequence).

The chain is built from TRBV19 and TRBJ2-7, with 9 nucleotides matching TRBD2. The germline V gene encodes CDR1 LNHDA and CDR2 SQIVND (reference sequence). Trimming cost V 5 bases and J 3 bases; bases outside gene matches: 11. This CDR3 comprises 16 residues. As DNA, the CDR3 is TGTGCCAGTAGTCCATACGGGGCTAGCGGGATCTACGAGCAGTACTTC. Amino acids: CASSPYGASGIYEQYF. Supplemented by reference TRBV19 and TRBJ2-7, the full variable domain reads DGGITQSPKYLFRKEGQNVTLSCEQNLNHDAMYWYRQDPGQGLRLIYYSQIVNDFQKGDIAEGYSVSREKKESFPLTVTSAQKNPTAFYLCASSPYGASGIYEQYFGPGTRLTVT.

J is TRBJ1-2 and V is TRBV7-6; TRBD1 is a possible D gene (5 bases). Germline assignment: CDR1 SGHVS and CDR2 FNYEAQ. The CDR3 has 15 residues. V was pared by 1 base and J by 8 bases, with 17 bases between. CDR3 nucleotide sequence: TGTGCCAGCAGCTTAGGCGGGACGGCCCACGAAGGCTACACCTTC. It specifies CASSLGGTAHEGYTF.

The rearrangement uses TRBV7-9 and TRBJ2-7; D call uncertain. The CDR3 consists of 11 residues. Germline V lookup: CDR1 SEHNR, CDR2 FQNEAQ (reference sequence). Trimming pared 1 base from V and 3 bases from J, leaving 1 base between. This chain's CDR3 is CASSLDYEQYF. Here the CDR3 DNA reads TGTGCCAGCAGCTTAGACTACGAGCAGTACTTC.

By its share, this clone is medium-sized. V and J are TRBV7-6 and TRBJ2-7; D is uncertain. The CDR3 consists of 14 residues. Per the germline V gene, CDR1 is SGHVS and CDR2 is FNYEAQ. V was cut by 1 base and J by 5 bases, with 12 bases left in between. The DNA of the CDR3 is TGTGCCAGCAGCTTAGGCTACTCTCCTCACGAGCAGTACTTC. This gives the protein CASSLGYSPHEQYF.

The chain has TRBV14 and TRBJ1-1; 10 nucleotides agree with TRBD1. The CDR3 has 15 residues. CDR1 SGHDN and CDR2 FVKESK come from the germline V gene. V shed 3 bases, J shed 6 bases, and the junction held 7 bases outside the gene matches. As DNA, the CDR3 is TGTGCCAGCAGCCATGGACAGGGGGGAGTGTCTGAAGCTTTCTTT. Translation gives CASSHGQGGVSEAFF.

The chain uses TRBV15 and TRBJ2-6; D is uncertain. The germline CDR1 and CDR2 sequences are LNHNV and YYDKDF (reference sequence). There are 15 residues in the CDR3. Deletions cut 0 bases from V and 2 bases from J, with 5 bases between. The CDR3 DNA reads TGTGCCACCAGCAGAGATCAACCTGGGGCCAACGTCCTGACTTTC. This codes for CATSRDQPGANVLTF.

CDR3 in amino acids: CASSLVPNTGELFF. CDR3 coding DNA: TGTGCCAGCAGTTTGGTCCCGAACACCGGGGAGCTGTTTTTT. The V call is TRBV27, the J call TRBJ2-2; D is undetermined. This CDR3 comprises 14 residues. V dropped 3 bases and J dropped 0 bases, with 5 bases sitting between them. Germline V CDR1 and CDR2: MNHEY, SMNVEV (reference sequence).

This chain links TRBV28 with TRBJ1-1; D remains unclear. The V gene lost 3 bases and the J gene lost 11 bases, with 13 bases spanning the gap. Germline CDR1 reads MDHEN; CDR2 reads SYDVKM. The CDR3 covers 12 residues. The CDR3 nucleotides read TGTGCCAGCAGTTTTGTGGCCAGGACTGCTTTCTTT. Translated: CASSFVARTAFF.

For the CDR3, the DNA is TGTGCCAGCAGCCCGGGAGGGGGGACAGCTCACAACGAGCAGTACTTC. Its translation is CASSPGGGTAHNEQYF. The rearrangement joins TRBV11-3 to TRBJ2-7; the D gene is possibly TRBD2 (8 bases). In germline, CDR1 is SGHNT, CDR2 YENEEA. Trimming left V 5 bases short and J 5 bases short, with 22 bases between. The CDR3 runs 16 residues. Based on the CDR3 plus reference TRBV11-3 and TRBJ2-7, the full variable domain is EAGVVQSPRYKIIEKKQPVAFWCNPISGHNTLYWYLQNLGQGPELLIRYENEEAVDDSQLPKDRFSAERLKGVDSTLKIQPAELGDSAVYLCASSPGGGTAHNEQYFGPGTRLTVT.

This rearrangement joins TRBV4-1 to TRBJ1-1; no clear D. The germline CDR1 and CDR2 sequences are MGHRA and YSYEKL. This CDR3 comprises 13 residues. The ends were cut back, 1 base at V and 1 base at J, with 4 bases in the middle. CDR3 coding DNA: TGCGCCAGCAGCCAAGGATCGAACACTGAAGCTTTCTTT. Protein sequence: CASSQGSNTEAFF.

This rearrangement joins TRBV9 to TRBJ2-7, with a weak D call TRBD2 (5 bases). Per germline, CDR1 SGDLS and CDR2 YYNGEE. This CDR3 comprises 15 residues. The V gene lost 0 bases and the J gene lost 2 bases, with 12 bases spanning the gap. CDR3 protein: CASSVASLGTYEQYF. The DNA for the CDR3 is TGTGCCAGCAGCGTAGCTAGCCTGGGTACCTACGAGCAGTACTTC.

V usage is TRBV25-1 and J usage is TRBJ1-3; 9 nucleotides match TRBD1. Germline values: CDR1 MGHDK, CDR2 SYGVNS. The CDR3 covers 15 residues. With 3 bases clipped from V and 8 bases from J, the junction kept 8 bases outside the gene matches. The CDR3 coding sequence is TGTGCCAGCAGTGAGGGGGGACAGGGCTTCGACACCATATATTTT. This codes for CASSEGGQGFDTIYF. The full variable domain, in which reference TRBV25-1 and TRBJ1-3 provide the parts outside the CDR3, is EADIYQTPRYLVIGTGKKITLECSQTMGHDKMYWYQQDPGMELHLIHYSYGVNSTEKGDLSSESTVSRIRTEHFPLTLESARPSHTSQYLCASSEGGQGFDTIYFGEGSWLTVV.

The CDR3 loop is CASGPVASGRGNEQFF. CDR3 DNA sequence: TGTGCTAGTGGTCCCGTGGCTAGCGGGAGAGGGAATGAGCAGTTCTTC. The chain couples TRBV12-5 to TRBJ2-1; 10 bases agree with TRBD2. Per the germline V gene, CDR1 is LGHNT and CDR2 is FRNRAP. With 5 bases clipped from V and 7 bases from J, the junction kept 11 bases outside the gene matches. CDR3 length equals 16 residues. The whole variable domain, remainder taken from reference TRBV12-5 and TRBJ2-1, is DARVTQTPRHKVTEMGQEVTMRCQPILGHNTVFWYRQTMMQGLELLAYFRNRAPLDDSGMPKDRFSAEMPDATLATLKIQPSEPRDSAVYFCASGPVASGRGNEQFFGPGTRLTVL.

This chain links TRBV7-3 with TRBJ2-3; unclear D gene. The germline CDR1 and CDR2 sequences are SGHTA and FQGTGA. Trimming shortened V by 2 bases and J by 1 base, and 13 bases separated the two germline ends. The CDR3 has 16 amino acids. This chain's CDR3 is CASSLGVSRGTDTQYF. The CDR3 DNA reads as TGTGCCAGCAGCTTAGGTGTTAGCCGTGGCACAGATACGCAGTATTTT.

In this sample, this clone turned up a few times. The chain joins TRBV4-1 to TRBJ2-5; 9 bases align to TRBD2. The J segment lost 3 bases and the V segment lost 4 bases, leaving 12 bases of the junction unmatched. CDR3 size: 17 residues. Germline-derived CDR1 and CDR2 are MGHRA and YSYEKL. The CDR3 region has the DNA TGCGCCAGCAGCCCCGGTGGTAGCGGGAGTCCTAAAGAGACCCAGTACTTC. Protein product: CASSPGGSGSPKETQYF.

The chain uses TRBV7-9 and TRBJ2-7; the D gene could be TRBD1 or TRBD2 (7 bases each). This CDR3 comprises 16 residues. V gave up 2 bases and J gave up 5 bases, with 19 bases separating them. Germline CDR1 is SEHNR and CDR2 is FQNEAQ (reference sequence). In DNA, the CDR3 is TGTGCCAGCAGCTTAAAGGTCAGGGGGGGCGGCGACGAGCAGTACTTC. It yields the protein CASSLKVRGGGDEQYF.

The J gene is TRBJ2-7, the V gene TRBV19, with D unresolved. Germline V gene sequence: CDR1 LNHDA, CDR2 SQIVND (reference sequence). This CDR3 comprises 13 residues. V lost 4 bases, J lost 3 bases, and 10 bases lay in between. The CDR3, as DNA: TGTGCCAGTAGTACCACAGCGTTCTACGAGCAGTACTTC. Encoded protein: CASSTTAFYEQYF.

The rearrangement links TRBV27 to TRBJ2-7, with TRBD2 as a possible D gene (6 bases). The CDR3 covers 17 residues. Germline lookup yields CDR1 MNHEY and CDR2 SMNVEV (reference sequence). V lost 5 bases, J lost 2 bases, and 22 bases lay in between. DNA of the CDR3: TGTGCCAGCAGTCTTTCACAGGAAACTAGCACTACCTACGAGCAGTACTTC. Its protein product is CASSLSQETSTTYEQYF.

The chain uses TRBV5-1 and TRBJ2-3; D uncertain. Germline CDR1 and CDR2: SGHRS and YFSETQ. V lost 1 base, J lost 3 bases, and 9 bases lay in between. CDR3 size: 14 residues. CDR3: CASSLLQFTDTQYF. CDR3 nucleotides: TGCGCCAGCAGCTTGTTGCAGTTTACAGATACGCAGTATTTT.